The 14 T cell receptor beta chains below were found in one sample sequenced in a study of a mutant IDH1 vaccine in newly diagnosed glioma. The time point: baseline, week 1 (first vaccination visit). Noted treatment: pre-vaccination baseline after standard-of-care therapy. The protocol was immunoSEQ multiplex PCR, while the TCRdb copy is restricted to in-frame clones and leaves out a portion. The sample consists of roughly 86,000 clones, about 82% of them appearing once. The sample in question was PBMCs, obtained from a glioma patient treated with radiotherapy, temozolomide or both. The receptor source for this set is a man in his forties with glioma.

This rearrangement joins TRBV27 to TRBJ2-3; D is uncertain. Trimming shortened V by 3 bases and J by 1 base, and 14 bases separated the two germline ends. Germline lookup yields CDR1 MNHEY and CDR2 SMNVEV (reference sequence). The CDR3 consists of 16 residues. CDR3 residues: CASSLLTSGGTDTQYF. The CDR3 coding sequence is TGTGCCAGCAGTTTGCTGACATCCGGAGGCACAGATACGCAGTATTTT.

At least ten counts were recorded for this clone. V and J are TRBV5-4 and TRBJ1-1; tentative D call: TRBD1 (5 bases). In germline, CDR1 is SGHNT, CDR2 YYREEE (reference sequence). This CDR3 is 13 amino acids long. Trimming pared 4 bases from V and 10 bases from J, leaving 17 bases between. The CDR3 reads CASSTVDSGGAFF. CDR3 coding DNA: TGTGCCAGCAGCACGGTGGACTCCGGGGGAGCTTTCTTT.

The V call is TRBV5-1, the J call TRBJ2-5; no definite D call. This CDR3 spans 13 amino acids. Trimming removed 0 bases from V and 1 base from J, with 4 bases in between. Per the germline V gene, CDR1 is SGHRS and CDR2 is YFSETQ. The CDR3 coding sequence is TGCGCCAGCAGCTTGGAGGTCCAAGAGACCCAGTACTTC. It specifies CASSLEVQETQYF. Filled out from reference TRBV5-1 and TRBJ2-5, the complete variable domain reads KAGVTQTPRYLIKTRGQQVTLSCSPISGHRSVSWYQQTPGQGLQFLFEYFSETQRNKGNFPGRFSGRQFSNSRSEMNVSTLELGDSALYLCASSLEVQETQYFGPGTRLLVL.

This clone showed up many times. The chain uses TRBV7-8 and TRBJ1-5; D call uncertain. V was pared by 5 bases and J by 3 bases, with 11 bases between. The CDR3 sequence is 14 residues long. Germline V gene sequence: CDR1 SGHVS, CDR2 FQNEAQ. The CDR3 DNA reads TGTGCCAGCAGCCAAGCCCTACTCAATCAGCCCCAGCATTTT. Its translation is CASSQALLNQPQHF.

The CDR3 reads CASSPSGGAGGYEQYF. The CDR3 bases are TGTGCCAGCAGCCCGAGCGGGGGTGCAGGGGGCTACGAGCAGTACTTC. The chain recombines TRBV5-5 with TRBJ2-7; maybe TRBD2 (8 bases). V was shortened by 4 bases and J by 3 bases, with 20 bases between the two germline ends. In germline, CDR1 is SGHKS, CDR2 YYEKEE (reference sequence). The CDR3 has 16 residues.

This clone was found a few times. The V call is TRBV5-1, the J call TRBJ1-4, with D possibly matching TRBD1 (5 bases). V lost 3 bases and J 5 bases, leaving 11 bases between the germline ends. Germline values: CDR1 SGHRS, CDR2 YFSETQ. The CDR3 loop spans 14 amino acids. The CDR3 sequence: CASSSGDANEKLFF. In DNA, the CDR3 is TGCGCCAGCAGCTCGGGGGATGCAAATGAAAAACTGTTTTTT.

The chain links TRBV5-1 to TRBJ2-3; D not certain. CDR1 is SGHRS, CDR2 YFSETQ, per germline. The CDR3 is 15 residues long. V lost 0 bases, J lost 1 base, and 9 bases lay in between. The CDR3 DNA follows: TGCGCCAGCAGCTTGGACGGATATGGCACAGATACGCAGTATTTT. Its protein is CASSLDGYGTDTQYF.

The chain employs TRBV4-1 and TRBJ1-4; a weak D match, TRBD1 (5 bases). There are 15 residues in the CDR3. V lost 0 bases to trimming and J lost 6 bases, with 11 bases between them. CDR1 and CDR2 (germline): MGHRA, YSYEKL. The CDR3 region is CASSQDGGEYEKLFF. In nucleotides, the CDR3 is TGCGCCAGCAGCCAAGATGGGGGGGAATATGAAAAACTGTTTTTT.

The rearrangement joins TRBV5-8 to TRBJ1-5, with TRBD1 matching over 8 bases. V trimming: 2 bases; J trimming: 1 base; junction bases outside the gene matches: 2. The CDR3 has 15 residues. Germline CDR1 reads SGHTS; CDR2 reads YDEGEE. For the CDR3, the DNA is TGTGCCAGCAGCTTCCGACAGGGGAGCAATCAGCCCCAGCATTTT. This codes for CASSFRQGSNQPQHF.

In this sample, this clone turned up a few times. The J gene is TRBJ2-6, the V gene TRBV7-2, with D unclear. The V and J ends lost 6 bases and 5 bases respectively, with 11 bases between them. From germline, CDR1 is SGHTA and CDR2 FQGNSA. The CDR3 spans 14 residues. CDR3 DNA: TGTGCCAGCAGTCGCTACAATCGGGCCAACGTCCTGACTTTC. This gives the protein CASSRYNRANVLTF.

The rearrangement links TRBV7-9 to TRBJ2-5; D unresolved. Per germline, CDR1 SEHNR and CDR2 FQNEAQ (reference sequence). V gave up 5 bases and J gave up 5 bases, with 12 bases separating them. The CDR3 extends over 13 amino acids. CDR3 region: CASSLSRAETQYF. The CDR3 DNA sequence: TGTGCCAGCAGCCTGTCCCGGGCGGAGACCCAGTACTTC.

The chain couples TRBV28 to TRBJ1-2; TRBD1 aligns across 9 bases. CDR1 is MDHEN, CDR2 SYDVKM, per germline. V trimming: 7 bases; J trimming: 8 bases; junction bases outside the gene matches: 11. The CDR3 spans 14 residues. The CDR3 protein is CASTPWDRAVGYTF. As DNA, the CDR3 is TGTGCCAGCACCCCATGGGACAGGGCGGTCGGCTACACCTTC.

As concerns this clone: The junction and the germline gene differ at one end; a read error may be behind it. The CDR3 protein is CASSLEGGRMWAQHF. The CDR3 region has the DNA TGTGCCAGCAGCCTAGAGGGGGGAAGGATGTGGGCCCAGCATTTT. This chain joins TRBV11-2 and TRBJ1-5; maybe TRBD1 (6 bases). This CDR3 comprises 15 residues. Germline V gene lookup returns CDR1 SGHAT and CDR2 FQNNGV.

The chain joins TRBV6-6 to TRBJ1-2; TRBD1 agrees at 12 bases. In germline, CDR1 is MNHNY, CDR2 SVGAGI (reference sequence). The CDR3 has 14 residues. Trimming cost V 7 bases and J 8 bases; bases outside gene matches: 8. The CDR3 loop is CASTLGTGGEGYTF. The CDR3 coding sequence is TGTGCCAGCACCCTGGGGACAGGGGGCGAAGGCTACACCTTC.